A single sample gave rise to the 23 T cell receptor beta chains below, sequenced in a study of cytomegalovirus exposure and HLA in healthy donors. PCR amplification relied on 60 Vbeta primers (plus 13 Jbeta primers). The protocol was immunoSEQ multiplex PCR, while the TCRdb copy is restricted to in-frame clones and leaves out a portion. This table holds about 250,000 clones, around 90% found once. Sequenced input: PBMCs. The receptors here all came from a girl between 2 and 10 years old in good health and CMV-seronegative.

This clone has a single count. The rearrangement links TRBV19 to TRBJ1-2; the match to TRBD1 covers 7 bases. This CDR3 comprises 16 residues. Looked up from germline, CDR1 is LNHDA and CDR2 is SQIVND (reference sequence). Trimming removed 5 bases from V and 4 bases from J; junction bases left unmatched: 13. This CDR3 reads CASSPDDRAPLYGYTF. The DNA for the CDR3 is TGTGCCAGTAGTCCGGATGACAGGGCGCCCCTCTATGGCTACACCTTC.

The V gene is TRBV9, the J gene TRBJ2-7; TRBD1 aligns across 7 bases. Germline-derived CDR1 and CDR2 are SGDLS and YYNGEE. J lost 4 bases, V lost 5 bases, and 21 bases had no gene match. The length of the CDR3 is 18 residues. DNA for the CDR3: TGTGCCAGCAGTAGAGAGGGACAGAGCTATAAAGAGGGGTACGAGCAGTACTTC. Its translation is CASSREGQSYKEGYEQYF.

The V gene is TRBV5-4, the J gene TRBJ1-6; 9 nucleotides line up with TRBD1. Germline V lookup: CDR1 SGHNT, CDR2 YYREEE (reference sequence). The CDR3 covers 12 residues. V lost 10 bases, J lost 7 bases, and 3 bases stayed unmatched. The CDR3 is CAVGTGNSPLHF. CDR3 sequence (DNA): TGTGCCGTTGGGACAGGGAATTCACCCCTCCACTTT. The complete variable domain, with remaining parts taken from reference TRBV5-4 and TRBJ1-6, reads ETGVTQSPTHLIKTRGQQVTLRCSSQSGHNTVSWYQQALGQGPQFIFQYYREEENGRGNFPPRFSGLQFPNYSSELNVNALELDDSALYLCAVGTGNSPLHFGNGTRLTVT.

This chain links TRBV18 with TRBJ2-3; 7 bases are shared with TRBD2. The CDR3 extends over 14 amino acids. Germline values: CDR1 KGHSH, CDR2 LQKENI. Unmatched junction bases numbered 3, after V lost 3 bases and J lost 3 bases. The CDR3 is CASSPGGGTDTQYF. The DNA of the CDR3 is TGTGCCAGCTCACCCGGGGGAGGGACAGATACGCAGTATTTT.

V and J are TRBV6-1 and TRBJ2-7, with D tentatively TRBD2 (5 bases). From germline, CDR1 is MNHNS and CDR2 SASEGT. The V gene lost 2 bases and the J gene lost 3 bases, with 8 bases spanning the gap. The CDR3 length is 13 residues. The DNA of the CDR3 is TGTGCCAGCAGTGAATATCGGGGCTACGAGCAGTACTTC. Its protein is CASSEYRGYEQYF.

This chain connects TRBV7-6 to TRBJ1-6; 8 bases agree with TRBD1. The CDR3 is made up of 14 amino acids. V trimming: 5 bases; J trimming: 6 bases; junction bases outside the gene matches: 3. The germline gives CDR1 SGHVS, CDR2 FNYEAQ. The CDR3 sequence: CASSQDRANSPLHF. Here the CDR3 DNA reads TGTGCCAGCAGCCAGGACAGGGCTAATTCACCCCTCCACTTT.

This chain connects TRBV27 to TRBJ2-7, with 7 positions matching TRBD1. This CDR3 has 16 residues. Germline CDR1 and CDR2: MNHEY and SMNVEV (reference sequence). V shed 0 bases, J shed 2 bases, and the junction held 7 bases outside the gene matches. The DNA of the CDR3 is TGTGCCAGCAGTTTATCCCCACAGGGGCGAACCTACGAGCAGTACTTC. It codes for CASSLSPQGRTYEQYF.

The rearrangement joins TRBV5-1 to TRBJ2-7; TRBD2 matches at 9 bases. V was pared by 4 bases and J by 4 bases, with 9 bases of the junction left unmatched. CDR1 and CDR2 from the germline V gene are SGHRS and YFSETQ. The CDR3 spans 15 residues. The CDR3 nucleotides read TGCGCCAGCAGCCCCGGAGTAGCGGGAGTTTACGAGCAGTACTTC. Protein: CASSPGVAGVYEQYF.

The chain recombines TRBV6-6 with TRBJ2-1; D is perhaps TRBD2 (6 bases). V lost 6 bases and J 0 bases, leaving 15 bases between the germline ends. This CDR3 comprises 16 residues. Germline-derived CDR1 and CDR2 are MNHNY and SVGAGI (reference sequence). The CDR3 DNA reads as TGTGCCAGCAGCCCAATAGCGGATACCTCCTACAATGAGCAGTTCTTC. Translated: CASSPIADTSYNEQFF.

CDR3 bases: TGTGCCTGGAGTTTTCCGGGACACACCTTTAACTATGGCTACACCTTC. The encoded protein is CAWSFPGHTFNYGYTF. The gene calls are TRBV30 and TRBJ1-2; perhaps TRBD1 as D (6 bases). V lost 2 bases and J lost 1, with 17 bases in between. CDR3 length equals 16 residues. Germline CDR1 GTSNPN, CDR2 SVGIG (reference sequence).

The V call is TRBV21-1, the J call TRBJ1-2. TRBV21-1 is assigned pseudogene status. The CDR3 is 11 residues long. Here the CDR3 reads CASSKDRGYTF. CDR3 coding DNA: TGTGCCAGCAGCAAAGATCGTGGCTACACCTTC.

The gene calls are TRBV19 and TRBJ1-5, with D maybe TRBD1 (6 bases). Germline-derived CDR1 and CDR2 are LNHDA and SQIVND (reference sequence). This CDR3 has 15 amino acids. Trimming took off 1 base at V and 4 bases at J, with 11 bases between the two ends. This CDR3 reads CASSIVSRGNQPQHF. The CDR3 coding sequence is TGTGCCAGTAGTATAGTATCCAGGGGAAATCAGCCCCAGCATTTT.

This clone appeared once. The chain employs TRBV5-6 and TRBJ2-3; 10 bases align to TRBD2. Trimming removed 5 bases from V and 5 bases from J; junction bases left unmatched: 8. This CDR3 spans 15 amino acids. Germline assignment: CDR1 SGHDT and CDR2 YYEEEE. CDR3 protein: CASRFLAGAEDTQYF. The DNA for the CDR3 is TGTGCCAGCAGATTTCTAGCGGGAGCGGAAGATACGCAGTATTTT. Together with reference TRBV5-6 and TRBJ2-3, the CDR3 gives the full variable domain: DAGVTQSPTHLIKTRGQQVTLRCSPKSGHDTVSWYQQALGQGPQFIFQYYEEEERQRGNFPDRFSGHQFPNYSSELNVNALLLGDSALYLCASRFLAGAEDTQYFGPGTRLTVL.

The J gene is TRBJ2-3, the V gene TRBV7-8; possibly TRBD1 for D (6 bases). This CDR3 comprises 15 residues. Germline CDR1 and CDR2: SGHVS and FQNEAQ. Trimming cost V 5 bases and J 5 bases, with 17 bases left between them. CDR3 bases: TGTGCCAGCAGCCCAAGAGGGGGAGTCGAAGATACGCAGTATTTT. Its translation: CASSPRGGVEDTQYF.

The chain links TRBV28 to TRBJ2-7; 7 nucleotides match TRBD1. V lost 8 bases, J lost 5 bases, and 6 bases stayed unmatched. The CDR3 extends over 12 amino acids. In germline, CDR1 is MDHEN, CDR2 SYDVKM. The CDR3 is CASVGTEHEQYF. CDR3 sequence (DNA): TGTGCCAGCGTAGGGACAGAACACGAGCAGTACTTC.

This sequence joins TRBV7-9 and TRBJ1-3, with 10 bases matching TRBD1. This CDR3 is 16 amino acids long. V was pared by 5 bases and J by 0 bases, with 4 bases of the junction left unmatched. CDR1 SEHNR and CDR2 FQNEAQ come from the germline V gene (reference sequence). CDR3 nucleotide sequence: TGTGCCAGCAGCGCGGGACAGGGGAGCTCTGGAAACACCATATATTTT. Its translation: CASSAGQGSSGNTIYF.

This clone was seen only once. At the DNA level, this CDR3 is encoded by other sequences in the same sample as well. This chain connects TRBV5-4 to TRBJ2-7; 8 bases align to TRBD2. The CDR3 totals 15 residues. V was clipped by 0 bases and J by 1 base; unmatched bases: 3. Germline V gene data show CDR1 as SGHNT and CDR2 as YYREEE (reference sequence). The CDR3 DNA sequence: TGTGCCAGCAGCTTGGGATTAGCGGGATCCTACGAGCAGTACTTC. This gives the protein CASSLGLAGSYEQYF. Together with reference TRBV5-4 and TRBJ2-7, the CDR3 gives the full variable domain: ETGVTQSPTHLIKTRGQQVTLRCSSQSGHNTVSWYQQALGQGPQFIFQYYREEENGRGNFPPRFSGLQFPNYSSELNVNALELDDSALYLCASSLGLAGSYEQYFGPGTRLTVT.

CDR3 sequence: CASNVNTDTQYF. The CDR3 region has the DNA TGTGCCAGCAACGTTAACACAGATACGCAGTATTTT. V gene TRBV9 combines with J gene TRBJ2-3; D is undetermined. V gave up 6 bases and J gave up 2 bases, with 7 bases separating them. CDR3 length: 12 residues. Per germline, CDR1 SGDLS and CDR2 YYNGEE.

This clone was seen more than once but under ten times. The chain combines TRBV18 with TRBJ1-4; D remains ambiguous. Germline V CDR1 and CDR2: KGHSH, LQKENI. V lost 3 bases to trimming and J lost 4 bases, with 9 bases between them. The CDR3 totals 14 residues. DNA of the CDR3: TGTGCCAGCTCACCTGAACGGGATAATGAAAAACTGTTTTTT. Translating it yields CASSPERDNEKLFF. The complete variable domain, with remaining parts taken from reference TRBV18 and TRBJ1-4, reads NAGVMQNPRHLVRRRGQEARLRCSPMKGHSHVYWYRQLPEEGLKFMVYLQKENIIDESGMPKERFSAEFPKEGPSILRIQQVVRGDSAAYFCASSPERDNEKLFFGSGTQLSVL.

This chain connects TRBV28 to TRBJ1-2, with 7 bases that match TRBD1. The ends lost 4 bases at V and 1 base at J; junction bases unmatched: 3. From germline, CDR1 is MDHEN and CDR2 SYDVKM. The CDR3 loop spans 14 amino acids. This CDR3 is CASSWYRGNYGYTF. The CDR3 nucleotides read TGTGCCAGCAGTTGGTACAGGGGTAACTATGGCTACACCTTC.

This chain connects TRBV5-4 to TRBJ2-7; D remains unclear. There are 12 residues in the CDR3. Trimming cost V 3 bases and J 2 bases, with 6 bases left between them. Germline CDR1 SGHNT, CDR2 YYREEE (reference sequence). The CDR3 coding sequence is TGTGCCAGCAGCTCCCCAACCTACGAGCAGTACTTC. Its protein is CASSSPTYEQYF.

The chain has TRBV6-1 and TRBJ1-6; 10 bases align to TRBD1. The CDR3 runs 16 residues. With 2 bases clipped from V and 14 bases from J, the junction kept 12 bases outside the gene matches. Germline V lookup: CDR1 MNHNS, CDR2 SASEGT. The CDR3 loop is CASSETGQGTSWTLHF. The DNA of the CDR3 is TGTGCCAGCAGTGAAACGGGACAGGGGACCTCCTGGACCCTCCACTTT.

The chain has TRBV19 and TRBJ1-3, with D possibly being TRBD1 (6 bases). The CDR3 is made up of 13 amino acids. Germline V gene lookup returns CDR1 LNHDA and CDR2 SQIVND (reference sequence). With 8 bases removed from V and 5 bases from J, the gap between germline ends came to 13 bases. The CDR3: CASGTTGRNTIYF. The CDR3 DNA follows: TGTGCCAGTGGGACTACAGGGAGAAACACCATATATTTT.